The 21 T cell receptor beta chains in this list originate from one sample, sequenced in a study of shared clonotypes between healthy human individuals. The table came from immunoSEQ multiplex PCR; TCRdb's copy has only in-frame clones and leaves some out. The sample has a few million clones, more than 90% seen once; the top ten hold around 0.13%. The specimen was naive CD4+ T cells sorted from blood. Subset indicated: CD45RA+ positively selected. Receptor source: a young man in good health.

The chain couples TRBV7-9 to TRBJ2-3; 13 bases match TRBD2. The CDR3 has 16 residues. Germline V gene data show CDR1 as SEHNR and CDR2 as FQNEAQ (reference sequence). Trimming removed 3 bases from V and 4 bases from J; junction bases left unmatched: 4. The CDR3 DNA reads as TGTGCCAGCAGCTTGAGGACTAGCGGGAGTTCAGATACGCAGTATTTT. Translating it yields CASSLRTSGSSDTQYF.

The chain recombines TRBV27 with TRBJ2-1; TRBD2 aligns across 10 bases. V was pared by 6 bases and J by 7 bases, with 6 bases of the junction left unmatched. CDR1 is MNHEY, CDR2 SMNVEV, per germline (reference sequence). The CDR3 totals 14 residues. The CDR3 nucleotides are TGTGCCAGCAGGGGACTAGCGTTTAGGAATGAGCAGTTCTTC. Its protein is CASRGLAFRNEQFF.

This clone has a single count. This sample also contains other DNA sequences that code for the same CDR3. This chain joins TRBV10-1 and TRBJ2-7, with D possibly being TRBD2 (5 bases). Trimming stripped 2 bases from V and 1 base from J, with 9 bases between. Germline-derived CDR1 and CDR2 are WNHNN and SYGVQD (reference sequence). The CDR3 spans 14 residues. CDR3: CASSESGLSYEQYF. The CDR3 nucleotides are TGCGCCAGCAGTGAGAGCGGACTTTCCTACGAGCAGTACTTC.

The chain employs TRBV9 and TRBJ2-2; no definite D call. V shed 3 bases and J shed 0 bases, with 6 bases lying between them. Germline CDR1 and CDR2: SGDLS and YYNGEE. This CDR3 region has 14 residues. CDR3 in DNA: TGTGCCAGCAGCGAGACCCCGAACACCGGGGAGCTGTTTTTT. Encoded protein: CASSETPNTGELFF.

This chain uses TRBV30 with TRBJ2-5, with a tentative D call TRBD2 (5 bases). From germline, CDR1 is GTSNPN and CDR2 SVGIG (reference sequence). This CDR3 comprises 12 residues. Trimming shortened V by 3 bases and J by 5 bases, and 10 bases separated the two germline ends. CDR3 region: CAWSPDSETQYF. The CDR3 DNA is TGTGCCTGGAGCCCGGACTCTGAGACCCAGTACTTC.

The chain combines TRBV5-1 with TRBJ2-6; maybe TRBD1 (5 bases). CDR3 length: 15 residues. Trimming cost V 3 bases and J 0 bases, with 7 bases left between them. CDR1 SGHRS and CDR2 YFSETQ come from the germline V gene. CDR3 in amino acids: CASSSGFSGANVLTF. CDR3 nucleotide sequence: TGCGCCAGCAGCTCAGGGTTCTCTGGGGCCAACGTCCTGACTTTC.

This clone appeared a single time. The DNA of the CDR3 is TGTGCCAGCATCCCAGCGGGGGACGGTACCTATGGCTACACCTTC. This sequence encodes CASIPAGDGTYGYTF. V and J are TRBV6-6 and TRBJ1-2; TRBD1 is a possible D gene (5 bases). V lost 7 bases to trimming and J lost 4 bases, with 19 bases between them. CDR3 size: 15 residues. Looked up from germline, CDR1 is MNHNY and CDR2 is SVGAGI (reference sequence).

Concerning this clone: This specimen includes other DNA sequences encoding the same CDR3. The chain is built from TRBV7-9 and TRBJ1-1; D perhaps matches TRBD1 (5 bases). V gave up 1 base and J gave up 5 bases, with 8 bases separating them. The germline CDR1 and CDR2 sequences are SEHNR and FQNEAQ (reference sequence). The CDR3 runs to 13 residues. The CDR3 DNA is TGTGCCAGCAGCTTAGGAGGGGTTACTGAAGCTTTCTTT. This gives the protein CASSLGGVTEAFF.

The rearrangement links TRBV7-2 to TRBJ1-5, with a tentative D call TRBD1 (5 bases). V was clipped by 5 bases and J by 2 bases, with 19 bases between them. CDR3 size: 17 residues. In germline, CDR1 is SGHTA, CDR2 FQGNSA. CDR3 bases: TGTGCCAGCAGCCCCCGGTGGGGGGAGGTCGGCAATCAGCCCCAGCATTTT. Protein product: CASSPRWGEVGNQPQHF.

V usage is TRBV7-2 and J usage is TRBJ2-5; 10 positions match TRBD1. V was clipped by 6 bases and J by 5 bases; unmatched bases: 6. Germline V gives CDR1 SGHTA, CDR2 FQGNSA. The CDR3 has 14 amino acids. The CDR3 bases are TGTGCCAGCAGTCGACAGGGGGCGATGGAGACCCAGTACTTC. It encodes CASSRQGAMETQYF.

J is TRBJ1-2 and V is TRBV6-1; 9 bases agree with TRBD1. The CDR3 has 15 amino acids. Losses at the gene ends were 6 bases for V and 0 bases for J; bases not matched to a gene: 5. Germline V gene lookup returns CDR1 MNHNS and CDR2 SASEGT. The CDR3 DNA reads as TGTGCCAGCAGGGCCGGGACAGGGACTAACTATGGCTACACCTTC. Protein: CASRAGTGTNYGYTF.

Comments on this clone: In the same sample, other DNA sequences code for this CDR3. This sequence joins TRBV11-3 and TRBJ2-5; D might be TRBD1 (5 bases). Germline CDR1 and CDR2: SGHNT and YENEEA. The CDR3 sequence is 13 residues long. V was clipped by 3 bases and J by 3 bases, with 8 bases between them. CDR3 in amino acids: CASSLGREETQYF. The CDR3 DNA follows: TGTGCCAGCAGCTTGGGCAGGGAAGAGACCCAGTACTTC.

In the case of this clone: Within the sample, other DNA sequences also encode this same CDR3. The J gene is TRBJ1-1, the V gene TRBV6-6, with D unclear. The CDR3 has 12 residues. V was clipped by 0 bases and J by 4 bases, with 3 bases between them. Germline V gene data show CDR1 as MNHNY and CDR2 as SVGAGI (reference sequence). The CDR3 DNA reads as TGTGCCAGCAGTTACTCGGCCACTGAAGCTTTCTTT. Translating it yields CASSYSATEAFF.

V usage is TRBV27 and J usage is TRBJ2-1; D gene ambiguous. Per germline, CDR1 MNHEY and CDR2 SMNVEV (reference sequence). The CDR3 has 14 amino acids. Trimming left V 9 bases short and J 9 bases short, with 21 bases between. CDR3 protein: CASGGFFLMSEQFF. Written as DNA, the CDR3 is TGTGCCAGTGGTGGGTTTTTCCTTATGAGTGAGCAGTTCTTC.

The CDR3: CASSLLVTTQETQYF. CDR3 DNA sequence: TGTGCCAGCAGTTTATTGGTAACAACCCAAGAGACCCAGTACTTC. The chain recombines TRBV28 with TRBJ2-5; D gene unclear. The CDR3 loop spans 15 amino acids. In germline, CDR1 is MDHEN, CDR2 SYDVKM. Trimming shortened V by 1 base and J by 1 base, and 10 bases separated the two germline ends.

This chain links TRBV4-1 with TRBJ1-3; a weak D match, TRBD1 (6 bases). This CDR3 has 16 residues. Trimming left V 0 bases short and J 4 bases short, with 13 bases between. CDR1 MGHRA and CDR2 YSYEKL come from the germline V gene. CDR3 nucleotides: TGCGCCAGCAGCCAAGACCCCGGGACAAGAGGAAACACCATATATTTT. This translates into CASSQDPGTRGNTIYF.

The V and J genes are TRBV10-2 and TRBJ1-2; D is undetermined. Trimming left V 6 bases short and J 3 bases short, with 11 bases between. The CDR3 is 13 residues long. Germline V CDR1 and CDR2: WSHSY, SAAADI. CDR3 DNA sequence: TGCGCCAGCAGCACCGGGCATTACTATGGCTACACCTTC. It codes for CASSTGHYYGYTF.

The chain employs TRBV10-3 and TRBJ2-1, with D unresolved. The CDR3 sequence is 15 residues long. Trimming took off 3 bases at V and 5 bases at J, with 14 bases between the two ends. CDR1 ENHRY and CDR2 SYGVKD come from the germline V gene. Here the CDR3 DNA reads TGTGCCATCAGTGAAACCCAAACCACAGACAATGAGCAGTTCTTC. Residues: CAISETQTTDNEQFF.

V is TRBV7-3 and J is TRBJ2-3, with D perhaps matching TRBD2 (5 bases). The CDR3 is 16 residues long. Trimming removed 5 bases from V and 0 bases from J, with 15 bases in between. CDR1 is SGHTA and CDR2 is FQGTGA in the germline V gene. CDR3 sequence reads: CASSQGLIESTDTQYF. The DNA of the CDR3 is TGTGCCAGCAGCCAAGGACTGATTGAGAGCACAGATACGCAGTATTTT.

The rearrangement uses TRBV10-2 and TRBJ2-3; TRBD2 matches at 12 bases. The germline V gene encodes CDR1 WSHSY and CDR2 SAAADI. V trimming: 2 bases; J trimming: 2 bases; junction bases outside the gene matches: 14. CDR3 size: 20 residues. The CDR3 DNA reads TGCGCCAGCAGTGAGGTAGCAGGGGGTACTAGCGGGAGGCCCACAGATACGCAGTATTTT. Protein product: CASSEVAGGTSGRPTDTQYF.

Comment on this clone: Other DNA sequences in this specimen translate into the identical CDR3. The V and J genes are TRBV5-1 and TRBJ1-3; weak D call: TRBD1 (6 bases). CDR3 length: 16 amino acids. CDR1 is SGHRS and CDR2 is YFSETQ in the germline V gene. V gave up 0 bases and J gave up 0 bases, with 10 bases separating them. CDR3 in DNA: TGCGCCAGCAGCTTGGGACAGGCGAGCTCTGGAAACACCATATATTTT. Translation: CASSLGQASSGNTIYF.